This TCR beta chain was retrieved from a study of T-cell memory formation after mild COVID-19. Study-wide points: Contracting CD8+ clones were enriched in EMRA, CD4+ mainly in CM and EM. While clones contracting from day 15 to 85 were balanced between CD4 and CD8, later expanders leaned CD4+.

This clonotype was counted between two and nine times. The target antigen is unknown. MiXCR was run by TCRdb on the 5' RACE reads, yielding one entry per CDR3 protein. Among about 270,000 distinct CDR3 sequences listed, approximately 18% were seen once. The receptor's source is a man between 18 and 35 years old who had mild COVID-19 (a few samples of this study predate the infection). Cell type and time point are not known. Sequencing was done on a sample of PBMCs or a T cell subset sorted from them (not recorded which).

The CDR3 loop is CASSAGQFFTEAFF. CDR3 nucleotides: TGCGCCAGCAGCGCCGGACAGTTTTTCACTGAAGCTTTCTTT. J is TRBJ1-1 and V is TRBV5-1; the D gene is possibly TRBD1 (6 bases). Germline V gene data show CDR1 as SGHRS and CDR2 as YFSETQ. CDR3 length: 14 residues. The V and J ends lost 4 bases and 4 bases respectively, with 14 bases between them.